This T cell receptor (beta chain) was documented in a study of blood T cells in healthy people across ages. Trimming took 3 bases from V and 4 from J; bases not matched to a gene: 7. The CDR3 length is 15 residues. Per the germline V gene, CDR1 is SGHNT and CDR2 is YYREEE (reference sequence). In the case of this clonotype: Its antigen is as yet unknown.

A second PCR, run for roughly 7 to 11 cycles, used a sample-barcoded 5' primer plus a J-beta primer mix. TCRdb independently ran MiXCR on the 5' RACE reads; one entry per CDR3 protein. The sample records around 2 million distinct CDR3 sequences, about two fifths being singletons. General study points: Comparison with aged donors showed that long-lived donors had more naive CD4+ cells and higher diversity.

Sequencing used blood. The receptor was derived from a human donor in good health. J is TRBJ1-1 and V is TRBV5-4; 9 bases line up with TRBD1. CDR3 bases: TGTGCCAGCAGCTCAAACAGGGGGCCGGCCACTGAAGCTTTCTTT. Its protein product is CASSSNRGPATEAFF.